One sample yielded the 2 T cell receptor beta chains listed below, sequenced in a study of shared clonotypes between healthy human individuals. Libraries were prepared by immunoSEQ multiplex PCR; TCRdb keeps only in-frame clonotypes and omits some of them. The sample yields millions of clones, about 95% seen once. Sequenced sample: naive CD4+ T cells sorted from blood. Described subset: CD45RA+ positively selected. These receptors originate from a young man in good health.

This clone was counted a few times. The same CDR3 arises from other DNA sequences in this sample as well. The rearrangement joins TRBV4-1 to TRBJ1-6; D not resolved. Trimming removed 1 base at V and 1 base at J, with 5 bases between. The CDR3 runs to 15 residues. Germline assignment: CDR1 MGHRA and CDR2 YSYEKL. CDR3 nucleotide sequence: TGCGCCAGCAGCCAAGTGGGGTCCTATAATTCACCCCTCCACTTT. Protein product: CASSQVGSYNSPLHF.

The chain combines TRBV5-4 with TRBJ2-3, with D tentatively TRBD1 or TRBD2 (6 bases each). Trimming took 2 bases from V and 0 from J, leaving 16 bases between them. The CDR3 sequence is 17 residues long. Germline V gene sequence: CDR1 SGHNT, CDR2 YYREEE (reference sequence). Written as DNA, the CDR3 is TGTGCCAGCAGCTTTGGGGGCGGGGACACTAGCACAGATACGCAGTATTTT. As protein: CASSFGGGDTSTDTQYF.